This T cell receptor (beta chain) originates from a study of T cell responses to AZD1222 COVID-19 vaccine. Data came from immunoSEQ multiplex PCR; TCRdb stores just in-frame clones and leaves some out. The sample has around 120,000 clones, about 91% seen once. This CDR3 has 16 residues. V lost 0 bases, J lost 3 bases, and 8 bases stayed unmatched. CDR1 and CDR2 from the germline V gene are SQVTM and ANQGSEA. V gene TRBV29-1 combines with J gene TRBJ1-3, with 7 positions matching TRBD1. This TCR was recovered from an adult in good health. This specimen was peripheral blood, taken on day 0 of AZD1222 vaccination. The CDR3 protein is CSVEEGYRDSGNTIYF. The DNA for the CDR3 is TGCAGCGTTGAAGAGGGGTACCGGGACAGTGGAAACACCATATATTTT.